The 28 T cell receptor beta chains below were found in one sample sequenced in a study of radiation and T cells in renal cell carcinoma. Time point reported: baseline pretreatment blood. Documented treatment: 15 Gy SBRT to primary tumor, nephrectomy 4 weeks later. Sequenced by immunoSEQ multiplex PCR; TCRdb stores in-frame clones only, minus some. The sample records 110,000 to 150,000 clones, 70% to 90% being singletons. This specimen consisted of blood, obtained from a patient whose treatment included radiotherapy and nephrectomy. These receptors were obtained from a woman aged 50 to 60 with renal cell carcinoma.

This clone was seen a handful of times. V and J are TRBV10-3 and TRBJ1-2, with 7 bases identical to TRBD1. CDR1 and CDR2 from the germline V gene are ENHRY and SYGVKD. The ends lost 0 bases at V and 6 bases at J; junction bases unmatched: 10. This CDR3 has 16 amino acids. The DNA of the CDR3 is TGTGCCATCAGTGAGTCGCCGGACAGGACTTCTCATGGCTACACCTTC. As protein: CAISESPDRTSHGYTF.

CDR3: CASRGQALNTGELFF. The CDR3 DNA reads TGTGCCAGCAGGGGCCAGGCCCTGAACACCGGGGAGCTGTTTTTT. This chain joins TRBV6-1 and TRBJ2-2; D remains ambiguous. The CDR3 contains 15 residues. V lost 6 bases and J 1 base, leaving 12 bases between the germline ends. The V gene's germline CDR1 is MNHNS and CDR2 SASEGT.

The gene calls are TRBV7-8 and TRBJ1-3; possibly TRBD1 for D (5 bases). V shed 3 bases and J shed 4 bases, with 16 bases lying between them. Germline CDR1 reads SGHVS; CDR2 reads FQNEAQ. CDR3 length equals 16 residues. The CDR3 reads CASSFPGRDLGNTIYF. In nucleotides, the CDR3 is TGTGCCAGCAGCTTCCCGGGACGAGACCTGGGAAACACCATATATTTT.

V gene TRBV21-1 combines with J gene TRBJ2-7; the DNA was not compared with TRBD2, the D call given in the table. TRBV21-1 is labeled a pseudogene. This CDR3 is built from 14 residues. This chain's CDR3 is CASTSEDNSYEQYF. The DNA of the CDR3 is TGTGCCAGCACCAGCGAGGATAACTCCTACGAGCAGTACTTC.

This clone was seen a single time. The chain uses TRBV11-2 and TRBJ2-3, with 8 bases aligning to TRBD1. CDR3 length equals 15 residues. V was clipped by 5 bases and J by 3 bases; unmatched bases: 7. Germline V gene data show CDR1 as SGHAT and CDR2 as FQNNGV. CDR3: CASSPRGQGTDTQYF. CDR3 sequence (DNA): TGTGCCAGCAGCCCGCGCGGACAGGGAACAGATACGCAGTATTTT.

The V gene is TRBV7-2, the J gene TRBJ1-3, with TRBD1 as a possible D gene (5 bases). The germline V gene has CDR1 SGHTA and CDR2 FQGNSA. V was trimmed by 1 base and J by 2 bases, leaving 9 bases between them. CDR3 length: 15 residues. The CDR3 DNA reads as TGTGCCAGCAGCTTAGTGTCGGGGGCTGGAAACACCATATATTTT. Amino acid sequence: CASSLVSGAGNTIYF.

The rearrangement joins TRBV10-1 to TRBJ1-3; a possible D gene is TRBD1 (6 bases). The V gene's germline CDR1 is WNHNN and CDR2 SYGVQD (reference sequence). Trimming left V 5 bases short and J 4 bases short, with 12 bases between. CDR3 length: 14 residues. The CDR3 nucleotides read TGCGCCAGCAGTCAACAGGGATTCGGAAACACCATATATTTT. This gives the protein CASSQQGFGNTIYF.

The chain is built from TRBV7-2 and TRBJ2-5; no clear D gene. V shed 1 base and J shed 4 bases, with 7 bases lying between them. The CDR3 runs to 13 residues. CDR1 and CDR2 from the germline V gene are SGHTA and FQGNSA. CDR3 nucleotides: TGTGCCAGCAGCTTAGGGCAGATAGAGACCCAGTACTTC. This codes for CASSLGQIETQYF.

This clone was observed a few times. This chain uses TRBV7-8 with TRBJ2-7; D possibly corresponds to TRBD1 (6 bases). The length of the CDR3 is 14 residues. Germline V gene lookup returns CDR1 SGHVS and CDR2 FQNEAQ. The ends were cut back, 1 base at V and 3 bases at J, with 10 bases in the middle. For the CDR3, the DNA is TGTGCCAGCAGCTTAGATATAGGGGGCTACGAGCAGTACTTC. This encodes CASSLDIGGYEQYF.

V gene TRBV5-1 combines with J gene TRBJ2-5; the D is unclear. V gave up 4 bases and J gave up 1 base, with 8 bases separating them. Germline V gives CDR1 SGHRS, CDR2 YFSETQ. The length of the CDR3 is 13 residues. Written as DNA, the CDR3 is TGCGCCAGCAGCGCACGGACCCAAGAGACCCAGTACTTC. This sequence encodes CASSARTQETQYF.

Only one count was recorded for this clone. The chain combines TRBV30 with TRBJ1-2; D gene uncertain. CDR3 length: 12 amino acids. The V gene's germline CDR1 is GTSNPN and CDR2 SVGIG (reference sequence). V dropped 5 bases and J dropped 8 bases, with 15 bases sitting between them. CDR3 bases: TGTGCCTGGTCGGATGACATGAAAGGCTACACCTTC. Amino acids: CAWSDDMKGYTF.

V and J are TRBV9 and TRBJ2-3; D is uncertain. V lost 0 bases to trimming and J lost 4 bases, with 9 bases between them. CDR3 length equals 14 residues. CDR1 SGDLS and CDR2 YYNGEE come from the germline V gene. The DNA of the CDR3 is TGTGCCAGCAGCGTAGGGGGTGTAGCAGATACGCAGTATTTT. This codes for CASSVGGVADTQYF.

This clone was observed once. The chain links TRBV5-1 to TRBJ2-7; the match to TRBD1 covers 7 bases. The CDR3 runs to 14 residues. Germline lookup yields CDR1 SGHRS and CDR2 YFSETQ. V was pared by 5 bases and J by 3 bases, with 8 bases of the junction left unmatched. The CDR3 sequence is CASRTQQGVYEQYF. The CDR3 DNA reads as TGCGCCAGCAGAACTCAGCAGGGGGTCTACGAGCAGTACTTC.

This chain joins TRBV4-1 and TRBJ2-5; perhaps TRBD2 as D (6 bases). With 2 bases removed from V and 5 bases from J, the gap between germline ends came to 18 bases. Per germline, CDR1 MGHRA and CDR2 YSYEKL. This CDR3 has 16 amino acids. This CDR3 is CASSQPAAEGQETQYF. The DNA of the CDR3 is TGCGCCAGCAGCCAACCTGCGGCGGAGGGTCAGGAGACCCAGTACTTC.

The chain combines TRBV15 with TRBJ1-5; a weak D match, TRBD1 (5 bases). This CDR3 has 14 amino acids. Trimming cost V 3 bases and J 2 bases, with 8 bases left between them. Germline V gives CDR1 LNHNV, CDR2 YYDKDF (reference sequence). CDR3 in DNA: TGTGCCACCAGCAGGGACAACGGCAATCAGCCCCAGCATTTT. The encoded protein is CATSRDNGNQPQHF.

This chain joins TRBV12-5 and TRBJ2-1, with D perhaps TRBD1 or TRBD2 (5 bases each). This CDR3 is 14 amino acids long. Germline CDR1 reads LGHNT; CDR2 reads FRNRAP. V dropped 1 base and J dropped 4 bases, with 8 bases sitting between them. The CDR3 DNA is TGTGCTAGTGGTTTGGGGGACCAGTACAATGAGCAGTTCTTC. Its protein product is CASGLGDQYNEQFF.

The V gene is TRBV6-6, the J gene TRBJ1-1, with D uncertain. V was pared by 2 bases and J by 6 bases, with 7 bases between. CDR3 length: 12 residues. Looked up from germline, CDR1 is MNHNY and CDR2 is SVGAGI (reference sequence). The CDR3 loop is CASSYVWAEAFF. The CDR3 coding sequence is TGTGCCAGCAGTTACGTTTGGGCTGAAGCTTTCTTT.

The chain couples TRBV5-1 to TRBJ2-3; D remains ambiguous. Trimming took off 7 bases at V and 2 bases at J, with 17 bases between the two ends. The CDR3 runs to 15 residues. The germline CDR1 and CDR2 sequences are SGHRS and YFSETQ. The CDR3 DNA reads TGCGCCAGCCGCCCTTCCGGTCAAAACACAGATACGCAGTATTTT. Translating it yields CASRPSGQNTDTQYF.

This rearrangement joins TRBV6-1 to TRBJ2-7; D unclear. CDR1 is MNHNS and CDR2 is SASEGT in the germline V gene. Trimming pared 3 bases from V and 1 base from J, leaving 7 bases between. The CDR3 contains 13 residues. CDR3 sequence: CASSETRSYEQYF. The CDR3 coding sequence is TGTGCCAGCAGTGAGACTCGTTCCTACGAGCAGTACTTC.

This chain joins TRBV9 and TRBJ2-2; 7 bases agree with TRBD2. This CDR3 comprises 14 residues. The germline V gene encodes CDR1 SGDLS and CDR2 YYNGEE. The trim removed 6 bases at V and 3 bases at J, leaving 5 bases unmatched. The CDR3 DNA reads as TGTGCCAGCACCTCGGGACTACACACCGGGGAGCTGTTTTTT. Protein product: CASTSGLHTGELFF.

The chain employs TRBV7-2 and TRBJ2-3, with 9 bases aligning to TRBD2. Germline V gives CDR1 SGHTA, CDR2 FQGNSA. This CDR3 region has 15 residues. V was pared by 1 base and J by 7 bases, with 6 bases of the junction left unmatched. CDR3 region: CASSLDVAGAYTQYF. CDR3 bases: TGTGCCAGCAGCTTAGATGTAGCGGGGGCTTATACGCAGTATTTT.

In its sample, this clone was seen once. J is TRBJ2-7 and V is TRBV4-3; either TRBD1 or TRBD2 may supply D (6 bases each). Deletions cut 1 base from V and 2 bases from J, with 15 bases between. There are 16 residues in the CDR3. In germline, CDR1 is LGHNA, CDR2 YSLEER. The CDR3 DNA sequence: TGCGCCAGCAGCCAAGGGGTTTCGGGGGCCGCCTACGAGCAGTACTTC. It translates to CASSQGVSGAAYEQYF.

The chain has TRBV10-2 and TRBJ2-6; D unclear. The CDR3 length is 14 residues. The germline CDR1 and CDR2 sequences are WSHSY and SAAADI. Trimming shortened V by 7 bases and J by 0 bases, and 7 bases separated the two germline ends. The CDR3 sequence: CASIDSSGANVLTF. The CDR3 DNA sequence: TGCGCCAGCATCGACTCCTCTGGGGCCAACGTCCTGACTTTC.

This clone was observed a single time. V is TRBV7-2 and J is TRBJ2-6, with D unclear. Deletions cut 3 bases from V and 3 bases from J, with 3 bases between. This CDR3 has 13 residues. Germline CDR1 and CDR2: SGHTA and FQGNSA. In DNA form, the CDR3 reads TGTGCCAGCAGCTTTGGTGGGGCCAACGTCCTGACTTTC. This codes for CASSFGGANVLTF.

The chain has TRBV4-3 and TRBJ1-4, with TRBD1 identical over 7 bases. The CDR3 length is 15 residues. Trimming cost V 1 base and J 6 bases; bases outside gene matches: 5. Germline CDR1 is LGHNA and CDR2 is YSLEER. The CDR3 here is CASSQVDRRDEKLFF. As DNA, the CDR3 is TGCGCCAGCAGCCAAGTGGACAGGAGGGATGAAAAACTGTTTTTT.

The V call is TRBV4-3, the J call TRBJ2-7; D is possibly TRBD1 (5 bases). Looked up from germline, CDR1 is LGHNA and CDR2 is YSLEER. CDR3 length: 15 residues. Trimming left V 1 base short and J 3 bases short, with 13 bases between. CDR3 coding DNA: TGCGCCAGCAGCCAAGCGAGCAAGGGGAACTACGAGCAGTACTTC. Translated: CASSQASKGNYEQYF.

This chain links TRBV6-1 with TRBJ2-5; 7 nucleotides line up with TRBD2. V dropped 1 base and J dropped 4; count of bases not matched to a gene: 9. CDR1 and CDR2 from the germline V gene are MNHNS and SASEGT. The CDR3 is 16 amino acids. The CDR3 loop reads CASSEDPWGGRETQYF. CDR3 in DNA: TGTGCCAGCAGTGAAGACCCCTGGGGCGGGAGAGAGACCCAGTACTTC.

This chain uses TRBV29-1 with TRBJ2-7; the D gene could be TRBD1 or TRBD2 (5 bases each). V dropped 6 bases and J dropped 3 bases, with 15 bases sitting between them. Looked up from germline, CDR1 is SQVTM and CDR2 is ANQGSEA. CDR3 size: 13 residues. This CDR3 reads CSVPGPPDYEQYF. CDR3 DNA: TGCAGCGTACCGGGACCCCCGGACTACGAGCAGTACTTC.